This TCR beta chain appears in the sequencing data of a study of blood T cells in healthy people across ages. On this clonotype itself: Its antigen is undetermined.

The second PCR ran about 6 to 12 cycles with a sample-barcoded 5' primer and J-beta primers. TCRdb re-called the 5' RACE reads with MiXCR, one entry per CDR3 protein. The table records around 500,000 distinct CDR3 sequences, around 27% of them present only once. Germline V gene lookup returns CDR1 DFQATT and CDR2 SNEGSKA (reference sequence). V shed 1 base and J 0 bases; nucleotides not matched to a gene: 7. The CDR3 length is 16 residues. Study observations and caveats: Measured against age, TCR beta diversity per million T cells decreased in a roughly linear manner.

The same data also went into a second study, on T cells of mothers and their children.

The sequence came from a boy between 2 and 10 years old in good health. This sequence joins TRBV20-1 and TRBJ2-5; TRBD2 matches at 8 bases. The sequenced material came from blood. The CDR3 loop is CSARAVSGGHQETQYF. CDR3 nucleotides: TGCAGTGCTAGAGCGGTGAGCGGGGGTCACCAAGAGACCCAGTACTTC.